The text below deals with one TCR beta chain. The CDR3 length is 15 residues. V trimming: 8 bases; J trimming: 4 bases; junction bases outside the gene matches: 10. Looked up from germline, CDR1 is KGHSH and CDR2 is LQKENI. The sample is drawn from a study of technical replicates of blood from several donors. The method was immunoSEQ multiplex PCR; TCRdb's version includes in-frame clones alone and lacks a portion of them. The table records about 76,000 clones, 90% to 95% of them present only once. The TCR originated in a human donor in good health. The J gene is TRBJ2-2, the V gene TRBV18; 7 bases are shared with TRBD2. The sample comprised T cells isolated from PBMCs. The CDR3 spells CASTRLAEITGELFF. CDR3 sequence (DNA): TGTGCCAGCACCAGACTAGCCGAGATCACCGGGGAGCTGTTTTTT.